One sample yielded the 18 T cell receptor beta chains listed below, sequenced in a study of shared clonotypes between healthy human individuals. Clones were read by immunoSEQ multiplex PCR, and TCRdb kept only the in-frame ones, dropping some. Of 900,000 to 1,200,000 clones listed, 75% to 80% are singletons. The sequenced sample was memory CD4+ T cells from PBMCs. As for subset: CD45RA-negative fraction. The receptors come from a man younger than 30 in good health. Some clones in this sample may be carry-over from other donors' samples.

For this clone: It may be a read error: a sequence one base away is much more abundant. Other DNA sequences in this sample translate to the same CDR3. The V gene is TRBV9, the J gene TRBJ2-7; D remains unclear. Germline lookup yields CDR1 SGDLS and CDR2 YYNGEE. The CDR3 length is 13 residues. V was cut by 3 bases and J by 3 bases, with 10 bases left in between. In DNA, the CDR3 is TGTGCCAGCAGCGCCGCTGGGGACTACGAGCAGTACTTC. This sequence encodes CASSAAGDYEQYF. Filled out from reference TRBV9 and TRBJ2-7, the complete variable domain reads DSGVTQTPKHLITATGQRVTLRCSPRSGDLSVYWYQQSLDQGLQFLIQYYNGEERAKGNILERFSAQQFPDLHSELNLSSLELGDSALYFCASSAAGDYEQYFGPGTRLTVT.

The rearrangement joins TRBV5-6 to TRBJ2-7; a weak D match, TRBD1 (5 bases). Between the trimmed V and J ends, which lost 0 bases and 3 bases, there was a span of 10 bases. This CDR3 spans 14 amino acids. CDR1 is SGHDT and CDR2 is YYEEEE in the germline V gene. CDR3 in DNA: TGTGCCAGCAGCTTGGGACAGATACGCTACGAGCAGTACTTC. It yields the protein CASSLGQIRYEQYF. Variable domain in full (rest from reference TRBV5-6 and TRBJ2-7): DAGVTQSPTHLIKTRGQQVTLRCSPKSGHDTVSWYQQALGQGPQFIFQYYEEEERQRGNFPDRFSGHQFPNYSSELNVNALLLGDSALYLCASSLGQIRYEQYFGPGTRLTVT.

About this clone itself: This same CDR3 is encoded by further DNA sequences in the sample. This rearrangement joins TRBV5-1 to TRBJ2-7; D perhaps matches TRBD1 (7 bases). The CDR3 consists of 15 residues. Trimming left V 0 bases short and J 3 bases short, with 13 bases between. The germline V gene has CDR1 SGHRS and CDR2 YFSETQ. The CDR3 DNA follows: TGCGCCAGCAGCTTGGCGGCAGGGGGGAGCTACGAGCAGTACTTC. This codes for CASSLAAGGSYEQYF. Supplemented by reference TRBV5-1 and TRBJ2-7, the full variable domain reads KAGVTQTPRYLIKTRGQQVTLSCSPISGHRSVSWYQQTPGQGLQFLFEYFSETQRNKGNFPGRFSGRQFSNSRSEMNVSTLELGDSALYLCASSLAAGGSYEQYFGPGTRLTVT.

This rearrangement joins TRBV5-1 to TRBJ1-3, with D hard to call. Trimming pared 2 bases from V and 4 bases from J, leaving 10 bases between. From germline, CDR1 is SGHRS and CDR2 YFSETQ. CDR3 length equals 14 residues. The CDR3 spells CASSFGESGNTIYF. Written as DNA, the CDR3 is TGCGCCAGCAGCTTCGGGGAGTCCGGAAACACCATATATTTT.

The chain couples TRBV11-1 to TRBJ2-1; 7 nucleotides agree with TRBD2. The V gene end was trimmed by 2 bases and the J gene end by 6 bases; junction bases not matched to a gene: 13. The CDR3 has 17 residues. Germline V gives CDR1 SGHAT, CDR2 FQDESV (reference sequence). The CDR3 nucleotides are TGTGCCAGCAGCTTAAGTTTAGCTAGCGGAGTGTCCAATGAGCAGTTCTTC. The encoded protein is CASSLSLASGVSNEQFF.

V is TRBV7-9 and J is TRBJ2-1; 11 bases line up with TRBD2. The ends lost 3 bases at V and 2 bases at J; junction bases unmatched: 3. There are 16 residues in the CDR3. Germline V gene sequence: CDR1 SEHNR, CDR2 FQNEAQ (reference sequence). The CDR3 DNA follows: TGTGCCAGCAGCTTCGGACTAGCGGGCCCCTACAATGAGCAGTTCTTC. It encodes CASSFGLAGPYNEQFF. Looking up the rest from reference TRBV7-9 and TRBJ2-1 gives the full variable domain: DTGVSQNPRHKITKRGQNVTFRCDPISEHNRLYWYRQTLGQGPEFLTYFQNEAQLEKSRLLSDRFSAERPKGSFSTLEIQRTEQGDSAMYLCASSFGLAGPYNEQFFGPGTRLTVL.

This rearrangement joins TRBV27 to TRBJ2-3; TRBD1 matches 7 bases. With 1 base clipped from V and 3 bases from J, the junction kept 7 bases outside the gene matches. CDR3 length: 16 residues. The germline CDR1 and CDR2 sequences are MNHEY and SMNVEV (reference sequence). The CDR3 loop reads CASSLYPGQRTDTQYF. The CDR3 DNA follows: TGTGCCAGCAGTTTATACCCGGGACAGCGGACAGATACGCAGTATTTT.

Ten or more counts support this clone. The chain recombines TRBV5-4 with TRBJ2-7; TRBD1 matches at 7 bases. Germline V gene data show CDR1 as SGHNT and CDR2 as YYREEE (reference sequence). This CDR3 has 14 residues. The ends lost 3 bases at V and 1 base at J; junction bases unmatched: 4. This CDR3 reads CASSWDSLSYEQYF. The CDR3 nucleotides read TGTGCCAGCAGCTGGGACAGCTTGTCCTACGAGCAGTACTTC.

The CDR3 nucleotides are TGTGCCAGCAGGTTGGGGACAGGGTCCTACGAGCAGTACTTC. Amino acid sequence: CASRLGTGSYEQYF. The V gene is TRBV7-2, the J gene TRBJ2-5; 9 nucleotides agree with TRBD1. The J call could be wrong; TRBJ2-7 is a better fit for the DNA end. Germline CDR1 SGHTA, CDR2 FQGNSA. The CDR3 covers 14 residues.

This chain uses TRBV5-5 with TRBJ2-7, with unresolved D. The length of the CDR3 is 13 residues. CDR1 is SGHKS, CDR2 YYEKEE, per germline (reference sequence). The ends were cut back, 2 bases at V and 0 bases at J, with 6 bases in the middle. The CDR3 sequence: CASSFPDSYEQYF. The CDR3 DNA sequence: TGTGCCAGCAGCTTTCCAGACTCCTACGAGCAGTACTTC.

Note on this clone: One junction end does not reproduce the germline sequence, and a read error may be involved. This chain uses TRBV7-9 with TRBJ1-5, with unresolved D. The CDR3 spans 12 residues. The germline gives CDR1 SEHNR, CDR2 FQNEAQ (reference sequence). For the CDR3, the DNA is TGTGCCAGCAGCTTAGCAGGGTCACCCCTGCATTTT. This sequence encodes CASSLAGSPLHF.

The chain uses TRBV18 and TRBJ1-1, with 11 bases that match TRBD1. The V and J ends lost 2 bases and 1 base, in that order; junction bases with no gene match: 6. Germline-derived CDR1 and CDR2 are KGHSH and LQKENI. The CDR3 runs 17 residues. The CDR3: CASSPMDRGRSNTEAFF. The CDR3 coding sequence is TGTGCCAGCTCACCAATGGACAGGGGGCGGTCGAACACTGAAGCTTTCTTT. Full variable domain (rest looked up from reference TRBV18 and TRBJ1-1): NAGVMQNPRHLVRRRGQEARLRCSPMKGHSHVYWYRQLPEEGLKFMVYLQKENIIDESGMPKERFSAEFPKEGPSILRIQQVVRGDSAAYFCASSPMDRGRSNTEAFFGQGTRLTVV.

V usage is TRBV28 and J usage is TRBJ2-7, with TRBD1 as a possible D gene (5 bases). Germline V gives CDR1 MDHEN, CDR2 SYDVKM. V was shortened by 3 bases and J by 1 base, with 10 bases between the two germline ends. The CDR3 loop spans 14 amino acids. The CDR3 DNA sequence: TGTGCCAGCAGTTTGGTACAGGAGTCCTACGAGCAGTACTTC. It yields the protein CASSLVQESYEQYF.

There are a few counts of this clone. Other DNA sequences in this specimen translate into the identical CDR3. The genes are TRBV10-3 and TRBJ2-7; D unresolved. The CDR3 loop spans 12 amino acids. V was pared by 0 bases and J by 2 bases, with 2 bases between. Looked up from germline, CDR1 is ENHRY and CDR2 is SYGVKD. The CDR3 reads CAISESTYEQYF. The CDR3 region has the DNA TGTGCCATCAGTGAGTCCACCTACGAGCAGTACTTC.

This chain uses TRBV28 with TRBJ1-1, with D hard to call. Trimming removed 1 base at V and 2 bases at J, with 11 bases between. Germline CDR1 is MDHEN and CDR2 is SYDVKM. The CDR3 runs to 15 residues. CDR3 nucleotide sequence: TGTGCCAGCAGTTTATCCGGACGGGCAAACACTGAAGCTTTCTTT. It yields the protein CASSLSGRANTEAFF.

This clone has more than one count but fewer than ten. In the same sample, other DNA sequences code for this CDR3. The rearrangement links TRBV19 to TRBJ2-1; possibly TRBD1 or TRBD2 for D (5 bases each). The length of the CDR3 is 13 residues. V lost 0 bases and J lost 7, with 7 bases in between. Germline-derived CDR1 and CDR2 are LNHDA and SQIVND (reference sequence). The CDR3 region is CASSIDWGNEQFF. CDR3 DNA: TGTGCCAGTAGTATAGATTGGGGGAATGAGCAGTTCTTC.

With regard to this clone: A far larger clone is a single base away, which makes a read error likely. The chain uses TRBV2 and TRBJ1-4, with D possibly TRBD1 on 5 matching bases. With 6 bases removed from V and 4 bases from J, the gap between germline ends came to 18 bases. Germline CDR1 SNHLY, CDR2 FYNNEI. This CDR3 region has 16 residues. DNA for the CDR3: TGTGCCAGCAGGAAGGACAAGGGGCCCGGTAATGAAAAACTGTTTTTT. Translating gives CASRKDKGPGNEKLFF.

V gene TRBV27 combines with J gene TRBJ2-3; TRBD1 matches 8 bases. V shed 6 bases, J shed 3 bases, and the junction held 8 bases outside the gene matches. This CDR3 has 15 amino acids. Germline V gene sequence: CDR1 MNHEY, CDR2 SMNVEV (reference sequence). CDR3 in amino acids: CASSLTGDRTDTQYF. CDR3 in DNA: TGTGCCAGCAGCCTGACAGGGGACAGAACAGATACGCAGTATTTT.